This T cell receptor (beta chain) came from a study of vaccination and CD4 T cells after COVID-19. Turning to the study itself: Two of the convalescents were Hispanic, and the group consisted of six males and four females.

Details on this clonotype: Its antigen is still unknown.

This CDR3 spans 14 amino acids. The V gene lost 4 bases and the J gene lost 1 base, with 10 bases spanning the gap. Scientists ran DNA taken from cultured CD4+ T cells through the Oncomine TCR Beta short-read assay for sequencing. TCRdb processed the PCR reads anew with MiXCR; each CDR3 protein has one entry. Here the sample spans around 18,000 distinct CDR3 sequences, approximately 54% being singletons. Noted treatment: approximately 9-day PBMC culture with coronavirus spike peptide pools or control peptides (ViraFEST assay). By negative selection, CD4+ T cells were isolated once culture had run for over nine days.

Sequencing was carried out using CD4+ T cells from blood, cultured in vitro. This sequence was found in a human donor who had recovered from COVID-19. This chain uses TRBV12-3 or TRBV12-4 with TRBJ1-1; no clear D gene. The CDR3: CASSYWLGNTEAFF. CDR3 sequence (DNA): TGTGCCAGCAGTTATTGGTTAGGGAACACTGAAGCTTTCTTT.